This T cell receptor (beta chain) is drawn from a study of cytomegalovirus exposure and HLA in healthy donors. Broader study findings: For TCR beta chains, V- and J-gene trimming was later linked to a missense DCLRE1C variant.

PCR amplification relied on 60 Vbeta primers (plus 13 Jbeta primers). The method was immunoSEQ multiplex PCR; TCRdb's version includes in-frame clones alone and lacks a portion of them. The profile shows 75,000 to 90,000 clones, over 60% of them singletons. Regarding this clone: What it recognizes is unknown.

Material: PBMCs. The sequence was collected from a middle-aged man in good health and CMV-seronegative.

As DNA, the CDR3 is TGCGCCAGCAGCCTCGGGTATGAGCAGTTCTTC. Its protein is CASSLGYEQFF. The chain employs TRBV4-1 and TRBJ2-1; D uncertain. V was cut by 4 bases and J by 8 bases, with 6 bases left in between. Germline CDR1 is MGHRA and CDR2 is YSYEKL. CDR3 size: 11 residues.